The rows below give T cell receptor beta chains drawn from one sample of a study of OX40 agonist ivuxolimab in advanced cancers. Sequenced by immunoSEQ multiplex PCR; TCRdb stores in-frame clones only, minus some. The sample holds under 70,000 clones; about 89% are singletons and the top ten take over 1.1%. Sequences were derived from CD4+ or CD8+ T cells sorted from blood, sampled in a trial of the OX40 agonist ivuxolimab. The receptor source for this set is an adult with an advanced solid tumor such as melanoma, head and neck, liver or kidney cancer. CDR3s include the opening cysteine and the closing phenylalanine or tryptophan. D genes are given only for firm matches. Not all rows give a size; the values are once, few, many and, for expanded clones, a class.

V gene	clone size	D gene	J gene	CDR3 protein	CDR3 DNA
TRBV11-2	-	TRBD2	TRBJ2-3	CASSLASLAGVGDTQYF	TGTGCCAGCAGCTTAGCTTCATTAGCGGGAGTGGGGGATACGCAGTATTTT
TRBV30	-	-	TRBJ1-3	CAWSPRSGGNTIYF	TGTGCCTGGAGCCCCAGGAGCGGTGGAAACACCATATATTTT
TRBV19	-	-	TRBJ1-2	CASSSQGAYGYTF	TGTGCCAGTAGTAGCCAGGGAGCTTATGGCTACACCTTC
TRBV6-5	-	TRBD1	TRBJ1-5	CASSSRQGGSQPQHF	TGTGCCAGCAGCTCCAGACAGGGGGGGAGCCAGCCCCAGCATTTT
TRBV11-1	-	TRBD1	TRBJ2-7	CASSSGTGTYEQYF	TGTGCCAGCAGCTCCGGGACAGGGACCTACGAGCAGTACTTC
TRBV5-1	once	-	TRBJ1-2	CASSLLLGAGYTF	TGCGCCAGCAGCTTGCTCTTGGGTGCCGGCTACACCTTC
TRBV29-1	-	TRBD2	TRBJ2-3	CSVEDRGDSTDTQYF	TGCAGCGTTGAAGATCGGGGGGATAGCACAGATACGCAGTATTTT
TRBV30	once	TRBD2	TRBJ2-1	CAWMVGGNNEQFF	TGTGCCTGGATGGTGGGAGGGAACAATGAGCAGTTCTTC
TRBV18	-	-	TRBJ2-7	CASSPGGKGEQYF	TGTGCCAGCTCACCAGGGGGCAAGGGCGAGCAGTACTTC
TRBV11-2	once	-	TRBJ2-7	CASTQTGFEQYF	TGTGCCAGCACCCAGACAGGTTTCGAGCAGTACTTC
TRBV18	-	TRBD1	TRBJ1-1	CASSPGTGETEAFF	TGTGCCAGCTCACCAGGGACAGGGGAGACTGAAGCTTTCTTT
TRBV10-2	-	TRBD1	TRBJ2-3	CASSEWGTGDTDTQYF	TGCGCCAGCAGTGAGTGGGGGACAGGGGACACAGATACGCAGTATTTT
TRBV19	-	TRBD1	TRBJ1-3	CASSTPPGQPSSGNTIYF	TGTGCCAGTAGTACTCCTCCGGGACAGCCTAGCTCTGGAAACACCATATATTTT
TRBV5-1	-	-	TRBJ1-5	CASSLSGGNQPQHF	TGCGCCAGCAGCTTGTCAGGTGGTAATCAGCCCCAGCATTTT
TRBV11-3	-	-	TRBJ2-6	CASSLYGAGAGANVLTF	TGTGCCAGCAGCTTATACGGGGCAGGGGCTGGGGCCAACGTCCTGACTTTC
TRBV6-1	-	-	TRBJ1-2	CASSEAFGGANGYTF	TGTGCCAGCAGTGAAGCCTTCGGGGGGGCCAATGGCTACACCTTC
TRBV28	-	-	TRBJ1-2	CASSYTPGYGYTF	TGTGCCAGCAGTTACACCCCCGGCTATGGCTACACCTTC
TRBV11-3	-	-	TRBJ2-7	CASSLVTGTEQYF	TGTGCCAGCAGCTTAGTAACAGGGACCGAGCAGTACTTC